This TCR beta chain was sequenced in a study of CD8+ T cells in alopecia areata. Overall study: Scoring of treated patients' severity used the percentage of affected scalp area. Whole-study results and caveats: Tofacitinib produced a significant decrease in scalp clonality and in expanded CD8+ clones among the top 100. Tofacitinib did not eliminate many expanded lesional clones from scalp or blood.

The germline CDR1 and CDR2 sequences are SQVTM and ANQGSEA. V was pared by 6 bases and J by 4 bases, with 12 bases between. This CDR3 is built from 13 residues. As the sequencing template, cDNA was produced by extracting RNA and reverse transcribing it. This table comes from immunoSEQ multiplex PCR, and its TCRdb copy is limited to in-frame clones, with some not included. This repertoire shows about 200,000 clones, 55% to 75% found once; its top ten account for about 5%. Concerning this clone: The antigen remains undetermined.

The treatment here: oral pan-JAK inhibitor, 5-10 mg twice daily. The study team obtained lesional scalp punch biopsies and peripheral blood from alopecia areata patients. The chain couples TRBV29-1 to TRBJ2-2, with a tentative D call TRBD1 (6 bases). Sequencing was performed on CD4+ T cells sorted from blood, taken at week 24, from a patient treated with tofacitinib. The sequence derives from a human donor with alopecia areata. This CDR3 reads CSVLQGRTGELFF. For the CDR3, the DNA is TGCAGCGTACTACAGGGTCGCACCGGGGAGCTGTTTTTT.